This TCR beta chain was found in a study of shared clonotypes between healthy human individuals. As for the study in general: Donors had three CD4 naive, three CD4 memory, two CD8 naive and one CD8 memory plate apiece. Notes on the study in general: Larger estimated richness was generally seen in naive subsets than in memory subsets. An expected dependence of interdonor clonotype sharing on sequencing depth was noted.

To note about this clone: Antigen specificity is unknown.

In replicate PCRs of sorted subsets, 150 to 200 ng DNA, approximately 32,000 T cell genomes, was used. Data came from immunoSEQ multiplex PCR; TCRdb stores just in-frame clones and leaves some out. The data show 2 million to 3 million clones, 90% to 95% seen once. Germline V gene sequence: CDR1 MGHDK, CDR2 SYGVNS. The CDR3 loop spans 11 amino acids. The V gene lost 6 bases and the J gene lost 4 bases, with 4 bases spanning the gap. The J gene is TRBJ2-1, the V gene TRBV25-1, with D hard to call. Specimen: naive CD4+ T cells from PBMCs. Subset specified: CD45RA+ positively selected. The sequence came from a man between 18 and 35 years old in good health. Some clones in this sample may be carry-over from other donors' samples. CDR3: CASRQYNEQFF. DNA of the CDR3: TGTGCCAGCAGGCAATACAATGAGCAGTTCTTC.